The source of this TCR beta chain is a study of T cell responses to AZD1222 COVID-19 vaccine. As for the study in general: Researchers grouped second doses given at about 4 or about 12 weeks into one pool. Study-level points and caveats: Spike-specific TCR breadth and depth both grew after two AZD1222 doses. Among the donors, most were white British and more were female, and clonal diversity was possibly underestimated.

Germline loops: CDR1 LGHNA, CDR2 YSLEER. The CDR3 loop spans 17 amino acids. V lost 0 bases and J lost 2; bases outside the gene matches: 6. Remarks on this clone: Its antigen is as yet unknown.

Here immunoSEQ multiplex PCR was the method, and the copy in TCRdb shows in-frame clones only, minus some. The sample consists of 130,000 or so clones, more than 70% of them appearing once. The receptor comes from an adult in good health. The sequenced sample was peripheral blood, obtained on day 0 of AZD1222 vaccination. This chain links TRBV4-3 with TRBJ1-1; 10 bases line up with TRBD1. This CDR3 is CASSQETGGLFNTEAFF. CDR3 nucleotide sequence: TGCGCCAGCAGCCAAGAGACAGGGGGCCTATTTAACACTGAAGCTTTCTTT.